This is a list of T cell receptor beta chains from one sample in a study of cytomegalovirus exposure and HLA in healthy donors. Repertoires were generated with immunoSEQ multiplex PCR, while TCRdb's copy carries only in-frame clones and drops some. The sample yields 200,000 to 250,000 clones, 83% seen once. Specimen: PBMCs. The receptors derive from a woman between 18 and 29 years old in good health and CMV-seronegative. The CDR3 runs from the conserved cysteine through the conserved F or W. D genes are given only for firm matches. Where a row states a size, it is once, few, many or the class of an expanded clone; other rows omit it.

v_call,clone_size,d_call,j_call,cdr3_nt,cdr3_aa
TRBV28,-,TRBD1,TRBJ1-2,TGTGCCTGGGGGGACAGAAACTATGGCTACACCTTC,CAWGDRNYGYTF
TRBV28,-,TRBD1,TRBJ2-1,TGTGCCAGCAGTCTAGGGACAGCAACCGGGAATGAGCAGTTCTTC,CASSLGTATGNEQFF
TRBV5-1,-,TRBD2,TRBJ2-1,TGCGCCAGCAACTCTCCGGGACTAGCGGGGGGGAAAGAGCAGTTCTTC,CASNSPGLAGGKEQFF
TRBV20-1,few,-,TRBJ2-1,TGCAGTACGACTACCCGGGATGAGCAGTTCTTC,CSTTTRDEQFF
TRBV27,-,-,TRBJ1-1,TGTGCCAGCAGTTTATCCTACTCCCCAGGGAGCACTGAAGCTTTCTTT,CASSLSYSPGSTEAFF
TRBV2,-,-,TRBJ2-2,TGTGCCAGCAGTGACCAGCGGGTGAACACCGGGGAGCTGTTTTTT,CASSDQRVNTGELFF
TRBV5-1,-,TRBD1,TRBJ2-7,TGCGCCAGCAGCTTGGGACAGGGGGCAGGGTACGAGCAGTACTTC,CASSLGQGAGYEQYF
TRBV6-5,-,-,TRBJ1-1,TGTGCCAGCAGTTACCCCGGGGACACTGAAGCTTTCTTT,CASSYPGDTEAFF
TRBV6-5,-,-,TRBJ1-1,TGTGCCAGCAGCCGGGGGGGAAGGACTGAAGCTTTCTTT,CASSRGGRTEAFF
TRBV11-1,-,-,TRBJ2-1,TGTGCCAGCAGCTTAGCGGTTAGCGCGACCATAAGGGACGAGCAGTTCTTC,CASSLAVSATIRDEQFF
TRBV5-1,-,TRBD2,TRBJ2-5,TGCGCCAGCAGCTTAGCGCAAGCGGGGGGCCAAGAGACCCAGTACTTC,CASSLAQAGGQETQYF
TRBV5-4,-,-,TRBJ1-4,TGTGCCAGCAGCTTGACAGAGGGTGAAAAACTGTTTTTT,CASSLTEGEKLFF
TRBV2,-,TRBD1,TRBJ1-5,TGTGCCAGCAGCTCACTGACAGGGAAAAATCAGCCCCAGCATTTT,CASSSLTGKNQPQHF
TRBV6-6,-,TRBD1,TRBJ1-5,TGTGCCAGCAGTTGGGGACAGGGGCATCAGCCCCAGCATTTT,CASSWGQGHQPQHF
TRBV4-1,-,TRBD1,TRBJ2-7,TGCGCCAGCAGCCAAGTGTCGGGACAGAGCTACGAGCAGTACTTC,CASSQVSGQSYEQYF
TRBV18,-,-,TRBJ2-7,TGTGCCAGCTCAAATGGGGTTATCAGCGAGCAGTACTTC,CASSNGVISEQYF
TRBV19,-,TRBD2,TRBJ2-1,TGTGCCAGTAGTATATTTCTAGCGGGAGCCTACAATGAGCAGTTCTTC,CASSIFLAGAYNEQFF
TRBV10-1,few,TRBD1,TRBJ1-1,TGCGCCAGCAGTGCCGCGGACAGGGGGCTATATAACACTGAAGCTTTCTTT,CASSAADRGLYNTEAFF
TRBV7-3,-,TRBD2,TRBJ2-1,TGTGCCAGCAGCTTAAGGACTAGCGGGGGTAATTCCTACAATGAGCAGTTCTTC,CASSLRTSGGNSYNEQFF
TRBV30,-,-,TRBJ2-2,TGTGCCTGGAGGTTGGTTTACACCGGGGAGCTGTTTTTT,CAWRLVYTGELFF
TRBV7-3,once,-,TRBJ1-3,TGTGCCAGCAGCTCCGACACGGGAAACACCATATATTTT,CASSSDTGNTIYF
TRBV9,few,TRBD1,TRBJ2-5,TGTGCCAGCAGCGTCGGACAGGGAGTCCAAGAGACCCAGTACTTC,CASSVGQGVQETQYF
TRBV4-1,-,TRBD1,TRBJ1-2,TGCGCCAGCAGCCACAACTCCCCACGTGGACAGGGCAACTATGGCTACACCTTC,CASSHNSPRGQGNYGYTF
TRBV19,-,TRBD1,TRBJ2-2,TGTGCCAGTAGTAACGACAGGGGGTACACCGGGGAGCTGTTTTTT,CASSNDRGYTGELFF
TRBV2,-,-,TRBJ1-1,TGTGCCAGCAGTGACAGGGCCGGGGGTGCTGAAGCTTTCTTT,CASSDRAGGAEAFF
TRBV27,few,-,TRBJ2-7,TGTGCCAGCAGCACCCGGTGGGTCCACGAGCAGTACTTC,CASSTRWVHEQYF
TRBV4-1,few,TRBD2,TRBJ2-2,TGCGCCAGCAGCCAAGGGATAGGGAGGGGCACCGGGGAGCTGTTTTTT,CASSQGIGRGTGELFF
TRBV6-5,few,-,TRBJ1-5,TGTGCCAGCAGGGAGGGGCAGAGAAATCAGCCCCAGCATTTT,CASREGQRNQPQHF
TRBV5-1,-,TRBD2,TRBJ2-1,TGCGCCAGCAGCTTGGCTCCTAGCGGGGGGGCAAACAATGAGCAGTTCTTC,CASSLAPSGGANNEQFF
TRBV5-8,-,-,TRBJ1-1,TGTGCCAGCGGCGTCCTGACCCTTAAGACGGGCTTTAACACTGAAGCTTTCTTT,CASGVLTLKTGFNTEAFF